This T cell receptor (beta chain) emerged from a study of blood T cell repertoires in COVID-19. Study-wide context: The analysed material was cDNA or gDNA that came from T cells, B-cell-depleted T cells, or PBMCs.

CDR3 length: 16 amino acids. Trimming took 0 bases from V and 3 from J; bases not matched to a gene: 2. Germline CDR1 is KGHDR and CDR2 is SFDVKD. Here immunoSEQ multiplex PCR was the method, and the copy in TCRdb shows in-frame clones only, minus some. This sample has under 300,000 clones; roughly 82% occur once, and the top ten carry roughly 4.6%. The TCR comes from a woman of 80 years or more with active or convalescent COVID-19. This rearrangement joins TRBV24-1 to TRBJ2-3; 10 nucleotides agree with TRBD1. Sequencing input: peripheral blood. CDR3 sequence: CATSDLGTGVTDTQYF. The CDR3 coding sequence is TGTGCCACCAGTGATTTGGGGACAGGGGTAACAGATACGCAGTATTTT.